This T cell receptor beta chain was captured by sequencing in a study of regulatory T cells in long-lasting Graves disease. Study details: A definition of persistent Graves' disease required over 5 years of antithyroid drugs plus positive TSH receptor antibodies.

Of note for this clonotype: Its target is unknown.

The time point: persistent/refractory GD, antithyroid drugs over 5 years with positive TRAb. Preparation of the TCR library used RNA extracted from PBMCs. Those enrolled as patients came out of an endocrinology department in Xi'an, China. The CDR3 totals 10 residues. Germline-derived CDR1 and CDR2 are SQVTM and ANQGSEA. V was pared by 6 bases and J by 7 bases, with 9 bases between. Building the TCR beta libraries relied on iRepertoire HTBI primers, and CDR3 regions underwent Arm-PCR. TCRdb independently ran MiXCR on the multiplex PCR reads; one entry per CDR3 protein. The sample has 600,000 to 800,000 distinct CDR3 sequences; about 32% are singletons. Regarding the study as a whole: Patients with persistent disease showed a bias toward TRBV28, TRBJ1-2 and TRBJ2-5.

The specimen was peripheral blood mononuclear cells (PBMCs), collected when the disease was refractory, from a patient treated with antithyroid drugs. This chain links TRBV29-1 with TRBJ1-1; D is perhaps TRBD1 (6 bases). This receptor was taken from a female donor with Graves disease. CDR3 sequence reads: CSVQGFEAFF. CDR3 DNA sequence: TGCAGCGTACAGGGTTTTGAAGCTTTCTTT.